This T cell receptor beta chain was sequenced in a study of blood T cell dynamics during melanoma immunotherapy. About the research overall: Patients with metastatic melanoma got pembrolizumab or nivolumab-ipilimumab as first-line care.

Time point: pre-treatment baseline. Sampling occurred pretreatment (T0) and at week 3 (W3), after cycle one of checkpoint blockade. With respect to this clone: The antigen is undetermined. The CDR3 end shows no conserved phenylalanine or tryptophan, and so a read error is likely. The DNA is omitted, as the CDR3 cannot be located on it reliably, and the CDR3 follows TCRdb's listing.

TCRdb keeps only in-frame clones here, not all; method: immunoSEQ multiplex PCR. Of 15,000 to 20,000 clones in the sample, 75% to 85% are singletons; the top ten hold 7.6%. Findings and caveats of the study: Unlike progressors, later disease-control patients had W3 repertoires gaining clonality or diversity.

The CDR3 is 10 residues long, counting both termini. This TCR was recovered from a human donor with melanoma. This specimen consisted of blood, obtained from a patient treated with checkpoint blockade. This sequence joins TRBV5-3 and TRBJ2-7; TRBD1, the table's D call, lacks a check against the DNA. TRBV5-3 counts as an open reading frame of uncertain function. CDR3 amino acids: CARSYRGQGI.